The clone carrying this T cell receptor (beta chain) came up a few times. 60 Vbeta and 13 Jbeta primers were used in PCR. The assay was immunoSEQ multiplex PCR, and TCRdb's table has in-frame clones only and misses some. The sample includes 150,000 to 200,000 clones, more than 70% of them seen just once. The source of the sample is a study of cytomegalovirus exposure and HLA in healthy donors. V shed 6 bases and J shed 1 base, with 12 bases lying between them. The CDR3 is made up of 15 amino acids. Germline assignment: CDR1 MNHEY and CDR2 SMNVEV (reference sequence). The V call is TRBV27, the J call TRBJ2-2; weak D call: TRBD1 (7 bases). The receptor comes from a man aged 18 to 29 in good health and CMV-seropositive. The sample consisted of PBMCs. CDR3 in amino acids: CASRGGTENTGELFF. CDR3 DNA: TGTGCCAGCAGAGGGGGGACAGAGAACACCGGGGAGCTGTTTTTT.